Shown below are 14 T cell receptor beta chains from a single sample sequenced in a study of human T cells and chemical hapten exposure. TCRdb processed the RACE reads anew with MiXCR; each CDR3 protein has one entry. Of approximately 57,000 distinct CDR3 sequences detected, about 9.6% appear once; the ten largest clones hold more than 10%. Time point indicated: patch test 1, 2 weeks after DPC sensitization. The treatment: therapeutic diphenylcyclopropenone sensitization with weekly scalp DPC. The material sequenced was whole blood, taken in connection with sensitization to the hapten diphenylcyclopropenone (DPC). These TCRs come from a woman aged 40 to 50 with alopecia areata. Some clones in this sample may be carry-over from other donors' samples.

This clonotype was recorded many times. The chain carries TRBV28 and TRBJ2-7, with TRBD2 matching 13 bases. Per the germline V gene, CDR1 is MDHEN and CDR2 is SYDVKM. Germline trimming cut 3 bases from V and 2 bases from J; bases unmatched to any gene: 4. The CDR3 contains 16 residues. The CDR3 nucleotides read TGTGCCAGCAGTTTCAGGACTAGCGGGGGTGCCTACGAGCAGTACTTC. Protein product: CASSFRTSGGAYEQYF.

This clonotype showed up many times. The chain links TRBV5-1 to TRBJ1-1; tentative D call: TRBD1 (5 bases). The CDR3 is 15 residues long. Trimming removed 0 bases at V and 3 bases at J, with 12 bases between. CDR1 and CDR2 (germline): SGHRS, YFSETQ. DNA for the CDR3: TGCGCCAGCAGCTTGGTTCCAGGGCCGGACACTGAAGCTTTCTTT. Protein sequence: CASSLVPGPDTEAFF.

This clonotype has at least ten counts. The chain recombines TRBV12-3 or TRBV12-4 with TRBJ1-1; TRBD1 is a possible D gene (6 bases). There are 15 residues in the CDR3. The germline V and J ends were trimmed by 2 bases and 4 bases, with 14 bases remaining between them. The CDR3 DNA is TGTGCCAGCAGTTTACGGGGGCGAGGGGCCACTGAAGCTTTCTTT. Translating gives CASSLRGRGATEAFF.

There are many counts of this clonotype. The V and J genes are TRBV6-6 and TRBJ1-5, with D possibly matching TRBD1 (6 bases). Germline V gene lookup returns CDR1 MNHNY and CDR2 SVGAGI (reference sequence). The CDR3 totals 17 residues. The V end was cut by 0 bases, the J end by 5 bases, with 17 bases between. The CDR3 spells CASSYSRGGARHQPQHF. Here the CDR3 DNA reads TGTGCCAGCAGTTACTCTAGGGGGGGCGCCAGGCATCAGCCCCAGCATTTT.

This sequence joins TRBV12-3 or TRBV12-4 and TRBJ2-3; D not resolved. The CDR3 is 15 residues long. V shed 6 bases and J shed 3 bases, with 16 bases lying between them. This chain's CDR3 is CASSPVGAVTDTQYF. CDR3 nucleotide sequence: TGTGCCAGCAGCCCCGTAGGTGCGGTAACAGATACGCAGTATTTT.

The V call is TRBV20-1, the J call TRBJ2-7; 7 bases are a match to TRBD1. This CDR3 comprises 14 residues. Trimming at V came to 4 bases and at J to 2 bases, leaving 8 bases not matched to a gene. Germline V CDR1 and CDR2: DFQATT, SNEGSKA (reference sequence). CDR3 DNA sequence: TGCAGTGCTACCCCTGACAGGGTTCCCTACGAGCAGTACTTC. Translation gives CSATPDRVPYEQYF.

This clonotype was picked up many times. The chain carries TRBV6-2 or TRBV6-3 and TRBJ2-3; weak D call: TRBD2 (6 bases). V gave up 5 bases and J gave up 3 bases, with 18 bases separating them. The CDR3 loop spans 16 amino acids. The germline gives CDR1 MNHEY, CDR2 SVGEGT. CDR3 region: CASSRAPGDGTDTQYF. In nucleotides, the CDR3 is TGTGCCAGCAGTAGGGCTCCGGGGGATGGAACAGATACGCAGTATTTT.

The chain combines TRBV20-1 with TRBJ1-2; D not resolved. V lost 7 bases, J lost 2 bases, and 11 bases lay in between. The CDR3 totals 12 residues. Germline V lookup: CDR1 DFQATT, CDR2 SNEGSKA (reference sequence). In nucleotides, the CDR3 is TGCAGTGTCGATTACGGAAACTATGGCTACACCTTC. Protein: CSVDYGNYGYTF.

The sample holds a few counts of this clonotype. This chain links TRBV6-2 or TRBV6-3 with TRBJ2-1, with 7 bases identical to TRBD2. V dropped 9 bases and J dropped 4; count of bases not matched to a gene: 9. Germline CDR1 is MNHEY and CDR2 is SVGEGT. The CDR3 covers 14 residues. The CDR3 loop is CASGTNRLYNEQFF. The CDR3 nucleotides read TGTGCCAGTGGGACTAACCGGCTTTACAATGAGCAGTTCTTC.

This clonotype was picked up many times. The chain has TRBV7-2 and TRBJ2-3; perhaps TRBD1 as D (5 bases). Germline CDR1 SGHTA, CDR2 FQGNSA. Between the trimmed V and J ends, which lost 4 bases and 2 bases, there was a span of 7 bases. The CDR3 contains 13 residues. CDR3 nucleotides: TGTGCCAGCAGCTCACAGGACACAGATACGCAGTATTTT. Its translation: CASSSQDTDTQYF.

In its sample, this clonotype was seen many times. The gene calls are TRBV6-5 and TRBJ1-1; no firm D call. CDR1 and CDR2 (germline): MNHEY, SVGAGI. The CDR3 runs 13 residues. V lost 4 bases to trimming and J lost 8 bases, with 14 bases between them. The CDR3 DNA is TGTGCCAGCAGTTCCAACCTGGGCCGGGAAGCTTTCTTT. This codes for CASSSNLGREAFF.

This clonotype was detected many times. The rearrangement joins TRBV7-9 to TRBJ2-7; TRBD2 might be the D (5 bases). The CDR3 consists of 12 residues. Between the trimmed V and J ends, which lost 5 bases and 2 bases, there was a span of 7 bases. Germline V gives CDR1 SEHNR, CDR2 FQNEAQ (reference sequence). The DNA of the CDR3 is TGTGCCAGCAGCCCCGGGGCCTACGAGCAGTACTTC. Translated, it gives CASSPGAYEQYF.

At least ten counts were recorded for this clonotype. The chain has TRBV12-3 or TRBV12-4 and TRBJ2-3, with D perhaps matching TRBD2 (6 bases). V shed 7 bases and J shed 2 bases, with 16 bases lying between them. This CDR3 has 15 residues. CDR3 bases: TGTGCCAGCATACGACTAGGAGGTGTCACAGATACGCAGTATTTT. It specifies CASIRLGGVTDTQYF.

This clonotype was found many times. The V call is TRBV11-2, the J call TRBJ2-1; D is ambiguous. The CDR3 contains 14 residues. Per germline, CDR1 SGHAT and CDR2 FQNNGV. V dropped 5 bases and J dropped 2 bases, with 10 bases sitting between them. In nucleotides, the CDR3 is TGTGCCAGCAGCATCAGTGCCACCTACAATGAGCAGTTCTTC. The encoded protein is CASSISATYNEQFF. The variable domain in full, completed from reference TRBV11-2 and TRBJ2-1, reads EAGVAQSPRYKIIEKRQSVAFWCNPISGHATLYWYQQILGQGPKLLIQFQNNGVVDDSQLPKDRFSAERLKGVDSTLKIQPAKLEDSAVYLCASSISATYNEQFFGPGTRLTVL.